These T cell receptor beta chains were read from a single sample in a study of cytomegalovirus exposure and HLA in healthy donors. Libraries were prepared by immunoSEQ multiplex PCR; TCRdb keeps only in-frame clonotypes and omits some of them. The repertoire holds approximately 110,000 clones, with 73% as singletons. Sequenced: PBMCs. Source of these receptors: a woman between 40 and 55 years old in good health and CMV-seronegative. The CDR3 runs from the conserved cysteine through the conserved F or W. A D gene is named only where the DNA matches it firmly. A row's size may be missing; if present it is once, few, many or a size class.

>few|-|TRBJ1-1|TRBV28|11
CASGRNTEAFF
TGTGCCAGCGGGAGAAACACTGAAGCTTTCTTT
>-|-|TRBJ1-6|TRBV6-5|15
CASTMTGAHNSPLHF
TGTGCCAGCACTATGACAGGTGCCCATAATTCACCCCTCCACTTT
>-|TRBD1|TRBJ1-1|TRBV11-3|14
CASSEGTGGTEAFF
TGTGCCAGCAGCGAAGGGACAGGGGGCACTGAAGCTTTCTTT
>-|TRBD1|TRBJ1-1|TRBV19|15
CASSGPGTGNTEAFF
TGTGCCAGTAGTGGCCCTGGGACAGGGAACACTGAAGCTTTCTTT
>-|TRBD1|TRBJ2-7|TRBV6-5|15
CASSYSGQGTYEQYF
TGTGCCAGCAGTTACTCGGGACAGGGAACCTACGAGCAGTACTTC
>-|-|TRBJ2-2|TRBV5-6|18
CASSLVWFRESGTRELFF
TGTGCCAGCAGCTTGGTATGGTTTCGGGAGTCGGGCACCAGGGAGCTGTTTTTT
>-|TRBD2|TRBJ2-7|TRBV28|16
CASSLLRGGGSYEQYF
TGTGCCAGCAGTTTACTTCGGGGCGGGGGCTCCTACGAGCAGTACTTC
>-|-|TRBJ2-1|TRBV9|14
CASSPRTEYNEQFF
TGTGCCAGCAGCCCCCGGACTGAATACAATGAGCAGTTCTTC
>-|-|TRBJ2-3|TRBV7-2|16
CASSTSSTRGTDTQYF
TGTGCCAGCAGCACCTCCTCAACAAGGGGGACAGATACGCAGTATTTT
>few|TRBD2|TRBJ2-5|TRBV7-8|16
CASSLLAGGNQETQYF
TGTGCCAGCAGCTTGCTAGCGGGGGGGAACCAAGAGACCCAGTACTTC
>few|-|TRBJ2-7|TRBV7-6|18
CASSLIGVGGPFGDEQYF
TGTGCCAGCAGCTTGATTGGCGTAGGAGGGCCGTTCGGCGACGAGCAGTACTTC
>once|TRBD1|TRBJ1-5|TRBV7-8|18
CASSLDGTGRLSNQPQHF
TGTGCCAGCAGCTTAGATGGGACAGGGCGTCTTAGCAATCAGCCCCAGCATTTT
>once|-|TRBJ2-3|TRBV4-3|13
CASSQDLAGTQYF
TGCGCCAGCAGCCAAGATCTGGCGGGTACGCAGTATTTT
>-|-|TRBJ2-7|TRBV10-3|14
CAISAAGPPYEQYF
TGTGCCATCAGTGCGGCGGGACCTCCCTACGAGCAGTACTTC
>-|-|TRBJ2-1|TRBV11-1|16
CASSPILARVGHEQFF
TGTGCCAGCAGCCCTATCCTAGCGAGGGTGGGCCATGAGCAGTTCTTC
>-|TRBD1|TRBJ1-1|TRBV19|13
CASTVQGLTEAFF
TGTGCCAGTACCGTACAGGGGTTGACTGAAGCTTTCTTT
>once|-|TRBJ1-5|TRBV7-2|15
CASSLNAGERQPQHF
TGTGCCAGCAGCTTAAACGCAGGGGAGCGACAGCCCCAGCATTTT
>once|-|TRBJ2-6|TRBV19|16
CASSPVGGRLANVLTF
TGTGCCAGTAGTCCCGTCGGGGGGCGGTTGGCCAACGTCCTGACTTTC
>-|-|TRBJ2-7|TRBV28|11
CASSLWAEQYF
TGTGCCAGCAGTTTATGGGCCGAGCAGTACTTC
>-|TRBD2|TRBJ2-3|TRBV18|14
CASSPPGGADTQYF
TGTGCCAGCTCACCACCGGGGGGGGCAGATACGCAGTATTTT
>-|TRBD2|TRBJ2-2|TRBV30|16
CAWSALAGGFTGELFF
TGTGCCTGGAGTGCCCTAGCGGGAGGATTCACCGGGGAGCTGTTTTTT
>-|-|TRBJ1-4|TRBV19|13
CASSSQGNEKLFF
TGTGCCAGTAGTAGCCAGGGGAATGAAAAACTGTTTTTT
>-|TRBD2|TRBJ2-7|TRBV18|13
CASSSSGTYEQYF
TGTGCCAGCTCATCAAGCGGGACCTACGAGCAGTACTTC
>-|-|TRBJ2-6|TRBV7-2|16
CASSLGGDPGANVLTF
TGTGCCAGCAGCTTAGGGGGGGACCCTGGGGCCAACGTCCTGACTTTC
>-|TRBD2|TRBJ2-1|TRBV28|16
CASSQGLAGGVGEQFF
TGTGCCAGCAGTCAAGGACTAGCGGGAGGGGTAGGTGAGCAGTTCTTC
>-|-|TRBJ1-5|TRBV9|13
CASSVGPNQPQHF
TGTGCCAGCAGCGTAGGGCCCAATCAGCCCCAGCATTTT
>once|TRBD1|TRBJ2-7|TRBV7-6|14
CASSSDRASYEQYF
TGTGCCAGCAGTTCCGACAGGGCTTCCTACGAGCAGTACTTC
>-|-|TRBJ2-3|TRBV9|14
CASSLSGGTDTQYF
TGTGCCAGCAGCCTGAGTGGAGGCACAGATACGCAGTATTTT
>-|TRBD2|TRBJ2-1|TRBV4-1|14
CASRGLGFFNEQFF
TGCGCCAGCAGAGGACTAGGTTTTTTTAATGAGCAGTTCTTC
>-|TRBD2|TRBJ2-1|TRBV7-3|20
CASSSPVTPGLAGGYNEQFF
TGTGCCAGCAGCTCTCCAGTTACTCCGGGACTAGCGGGGGGGTACAATGAGCAGTTCTTC
>few|TRBD2|TRBJ2-1|TRBV11-2|16
CASSTPGLAGARGQFF
TGTGCCAGCAGCACCCCAGGGCTAGCGGGAGCTAGGGGGCAGTTCTTC
>-|-|TRBJ1-1|TRBV12-1|15
CASIQGRGVHAEAFF
TGTGCCAGCATTCAGGGCCGGGGGGTACACGCTGAAGCTTTCTTT
>few|TRBD2|TRBJ2-7|TRBV28|15
CASSSVGLADYEQYF
TGTGCCAGCAGTTCTGTGGGACTAGCGGATTACGAGCAGTACTTC
>-|TRBD1|TRBJ1-3|TRBV9|14
CASSALRGANTIYF
TGTGCCAGCAGCGCTCTCAGGGGGGCGAACACCATATATTTT
>-|TRBD1|TRBJ2-5|TRBV19|16
CASSIEGGTGMETQYF
TGTGCCAGTAGTATAGAGGGGGGGACAGGGATGGAGACCCAGTACTTC
>-|-|TRBJ1-5|TRBV7-2|12
CASSLGDQPQHF
TGTGCCAGCAGCTTGGGCGATCAGCCCCAGCATTTT
>few|-|TRBJ2-7|TRBV5-1|14
CASSLDGGYYEQYF
TGCGCCAGCAGCTTGGACGGGGGTTACTACGAGCAGTACTTC
>-|-|TRBJ1-1|TRBV29-1|12
CSVGWGDTEAFF
TGCAGCGTTGGTTGGGGCGACACTGAAGCTTTCTTT
>few|-|TRBJ1-3|TRBV19|13
CASSDTRGGTIYF
TGTGCCAGTAGTGACACCCGCGGAGGCACCATATATTTT
>-|-|TRBJ2-4|TRBV30|12
CAWGGGLDIQYF
TGTGCCTGGGGAGGGGGCTTGGACATTCAGTACTTC
>-|TRBD2|TRBJ2-7|TRBV5-4|17
CASSSTRGTSGNYEQYF
TGTGCCAGCAGCTCGACGCGGGGAACTAGCGGGAATTACGAGCAGTACTTC
>-|-|TRBJ2-5|TRBV5-4|14
CASSDDPERETQYF
TGTGCCAGCAGCGACGACCCAGAGCGGGAGACCCAGTACTTC
>-|TRBD1|TRBJ2-6|TRBV27|21
CASSLLIPYRGRSSGANVLTF
TGTGCCAGCAGTTTACTTATACCCTACAGGGGGCGTTCGTCTGGGGCCAACGTCCTGACTTTC
>few|TRBD1|TRBJ2-5|TRBV19|14
CASSLQGAQETQYF
TGTGCCAGTAGCCTACAGGGGGCCCAAGAGACCCAGTACTTC